Shown below are 5 T cell receptor beta chains from a single sample sequenced in a study of T cell changes during pregnancy in multiple sclerosis. Data came from immunoSEQ multiplex PCR; TCRdb stores just in-frame clones and leaves some out. The sample consists of some 60,000 clones, roughly 90% of them appearing once. The input for sequencing was peripheral blood, taken before pregnancy. Receptors were obtained from a female donor with multiple sclerosis, enrolled in a pregnancy study.

The gene calls are TRBV6-1 and TRBJ2-5, with D maybe TRBD2 (6 bases). This CDR3 region has 15 residues. Germline V lookup: CDR1 MNHNS, CDR2 SASEGT. V was trimmed by 4 bases and J by 4 bases, leaving 16 bases between them. The CDR3 loop reads CASSGLDSGRETQYF. Written as DNA, the CDR3 is TGTGCCAGCAGTGGACTAGATTCGGGGCGAGAGACCCAGTACTTC.

This chain links TRBV30 with TRBJ2-5, with 7 nucleotides matching TRBD1. Germline V lookup: CDR1 GTSNPN, CDR2 SVGIG (reference sequence). Trimming removed 4 bases from V and 2 bases from J; junction bases left unmatched: 4. CDR3 length equals 13 residues. CDR3 residues: CAWTWDSQETQYF. The CDR3 DNA is TGTGCCTGGACCTGGGACAGTCAAGAGACCCAGTACTTC.

The chain joins TRBV9 to TRBJ2-5; 16 bases align to TRBD2. Trimming cost V 3 bases and J 0 bases; bases outside gene matches: 17. From germline, CDR1 is SGDLS and CDR2 YYNGEE. CDR3 size: 22 residues. CDR3 region: CASSAAPIAGLAGGGNQETQYF. DNA of the CDR3: TGTGCCAGCAGCGCTGCCCCGATAGCGGGACTAGCGGGGGGGGGTAACCAAGAGACCCAGTACTTC.

The rearrangement joins TRBV29-1 to TRBJ1-1, with D uncertain. The CDR3 covers 12 residues. V lost 4 bases to trimming and J lost 1 base, with 7 bases between them. CDR1 is SQVTM and CDR2 is ANQGSEA in the germline V gene. The CDR3 here is CSVAKQNTEAFF. The CDR3 nucleotides are TGCAGCGTTGCCAAGCAGAACACTGAAGCTTTCTTT.

This chain connects TRBV30 to TRBJ1-2; 7 nucleotides agree with TRBD1. V shed 4 bases and J 2 bases; nucleotides not matched to a gene: 4. This CDR3 comprises 13 residues. CDR1 and CDR2 (germline): GTSNPN, SVGIG (reference sequence). DNA for the CDR3: TGTGCCTGGAAAGGGGGCGAAAACTATGGCTACACCTTC. Amino acid sequence: CAWKGGENYGYTF.